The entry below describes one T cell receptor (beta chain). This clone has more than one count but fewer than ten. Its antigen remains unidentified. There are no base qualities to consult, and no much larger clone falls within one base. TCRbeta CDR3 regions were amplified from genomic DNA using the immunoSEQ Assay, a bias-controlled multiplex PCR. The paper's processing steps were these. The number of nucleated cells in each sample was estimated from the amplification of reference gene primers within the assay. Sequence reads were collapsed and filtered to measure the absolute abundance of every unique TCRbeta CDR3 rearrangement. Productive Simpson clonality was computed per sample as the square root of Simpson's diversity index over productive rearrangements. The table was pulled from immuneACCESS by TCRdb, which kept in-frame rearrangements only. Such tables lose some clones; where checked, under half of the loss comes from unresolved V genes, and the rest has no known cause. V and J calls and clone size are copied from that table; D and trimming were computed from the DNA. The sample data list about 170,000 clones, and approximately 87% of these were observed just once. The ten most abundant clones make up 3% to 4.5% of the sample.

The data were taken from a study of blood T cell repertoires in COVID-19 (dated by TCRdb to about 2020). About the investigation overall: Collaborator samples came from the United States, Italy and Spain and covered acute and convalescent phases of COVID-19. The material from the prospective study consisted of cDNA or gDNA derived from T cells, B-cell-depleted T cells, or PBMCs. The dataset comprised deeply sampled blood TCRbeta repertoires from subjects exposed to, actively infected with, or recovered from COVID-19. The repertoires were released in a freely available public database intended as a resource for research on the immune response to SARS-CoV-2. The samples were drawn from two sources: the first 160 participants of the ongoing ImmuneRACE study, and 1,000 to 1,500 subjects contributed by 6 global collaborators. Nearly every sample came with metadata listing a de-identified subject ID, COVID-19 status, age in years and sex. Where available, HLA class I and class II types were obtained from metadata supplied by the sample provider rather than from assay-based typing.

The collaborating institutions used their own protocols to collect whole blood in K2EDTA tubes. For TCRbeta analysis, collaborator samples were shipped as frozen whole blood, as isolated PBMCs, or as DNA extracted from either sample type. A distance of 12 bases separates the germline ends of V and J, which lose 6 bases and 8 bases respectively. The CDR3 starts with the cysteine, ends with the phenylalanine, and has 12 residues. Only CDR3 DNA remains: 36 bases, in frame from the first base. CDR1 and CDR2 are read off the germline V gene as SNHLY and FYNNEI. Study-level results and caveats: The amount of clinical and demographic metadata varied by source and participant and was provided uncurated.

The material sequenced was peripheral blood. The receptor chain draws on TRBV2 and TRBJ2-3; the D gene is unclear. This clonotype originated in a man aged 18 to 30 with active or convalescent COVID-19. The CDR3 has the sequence CASRSRAGTQYF. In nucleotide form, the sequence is TGTGCCAGCAGGTCCCGTGCCGGTACGCAGTATTTT.